Listed below are T cell receptor beta chains from one sample, sequenced in a study of cytomegalovirus exposure and HLA in healthy donors. Produced via immunoSEQ multiplex PCR; TCRdb's table is partial and in-frame only. The sample lists 110,000 to 150,000 clones, approximately 68% seen once, with around 4.7% in the top ten. Sequencing input: PBMCs. All receptors come from a man aged 55-75 years in good health and CMV-seronegative. Each CDR3 is given without its conserved first and last residue. The size field is filled for only some rows; it gives once, few, many or a size class.

few	TRBV28	TRBJ1-5	ASIRTGGGQPQH
.	TRBV18	TRBJ2-2	ASSRQGNTGELF
.	TRBV4-2	TRBJ2-3	ASSQDGGRDTQY
few	TRBV30	TRBJ2-5	AWSPSDRDRKTQY
few	TRBV30	TRBJ1-6	AWNQGPESPLH
few	TRBV28	TRBJ1-1	ASSVGGSEAF
.	TRBV29-1	TRBJ1-1	SVDRGSSEAF
few	TRBV28	TRBJ2-6	ASSESLSSGANVLT
few	TRBV18	TRBJ1-2	ASSPPERGSGYT
.	TRBV7-9	TRBJ2-7	ASSYIAGIQPEQY
.	TRBV5-8	TRBJ2-1	ASSLAGSGAVNEQF
once	TRBV28	TRBJ2-1	ASSFHPSGDSNEQF
.	TRBV28	TRBJ1-4	ASSPPDLSKLF
.	TRBV2	TRBJ2-5	ASSEDRGPQETQY
.	TRBV7-2	TRBJ1-2	ASSLVVQGVRYT
.	TRBV11-2	TRBJ1-1	ASSPVGGTEAF
once	TRBV7-3	TRBJ2-2	ASSLYRLAGITGELF
.	TRBV5-4	TRBJ2-5	ASSPGGGDSLKETQY
.	TRBV7-8	TRBJ1-3	ASSLVGTASGNTIY
.	TRBV28	TRBJ2-2	ASSSVTGELF
.	TRBV28	TRBJ2-2	ASTRTGGSGELF
.	TRBV5-1	TRBJ1-2	ASSLDGVGSLDGYT
few	TRBV29-1	TRBJ1-3	SVERTGNSGNTIY
.	TRBV29-1	TRBJ2-2	SVGSGRASDTGELF
few	TRBV7-9	TRBJ1-5	ASSQTTGDQPQH
.	TRBV6-5	TRBJ2-2	ASSSLSREVTGELF